The rows below give T cell receptor beta chains drawn from one sample of a study of blood T cell repertoires in COVID-19. Assay used: immunoSEQ multiplex PCR; TCRdb lists only in-frame clones, some missing. Here the sample spans 50,000 to 60,000 clones, approximately 90% being singletons. Sequenced sample: peripheral blood. The receptors were sampled from a woman aged 80 or over with acute or convalescent COVID-19. Both conserved end residues are part of each CDR3. D genes are given only for firm matches. A clone size is listed for some rows: how often the clone was seen (once, few, many), or a class if it is expanded.

J gene | clone size | D gene | V gene | CDR3 length | CDR3 DNA | CDR3 protein
TRBJ2-5 | . | TRBD1 | TRBV7-9 | 15 | TGTGCCAGCAGCTCAACGACAGGGGGAGGGGAGACCCAGTACTTC | CASSSTTGGGETQYF
TRBJ2-7 | . | TRBD1 | TRBV12-3/TRBV12-4 | 13 | TGTGCCAGCAGCAAGGACAGGGGGGTCGAGCAGTACTTC | CASSKDRGVEQYF
TRBJ1-1 | . | TRBD1 | TRBV19 | 14 | TGTGCCAGTAGCCCGGCCACAGGGGGCACTGAAGCTTTCTTT | CASSPATGGTEAFF
TRBJ2-3 | . | TRBD1 | TRBV30 | 17 | TGTGCCTGGAGTCCTTATACAGGGGTCGCGGGCACAGATACGCAGTATTTT | CAWSPYTGVAGTDTQYF
TRBJ2-6 | . | . | TRBV30 | 16 | TGTGCCTGGAGTGTACAGGTTGGGTCTGGGGCCAACGTCCTGACTTTC | CAWSVQVGSGANVLTF
TRBJ1-2 | once | . | TRBV19 | 14 | TGTGCCAGTAGTTCCGGGGGACGGTACTATGGCTACACCTTC | CASSSGGRYYGYTF
TRBJ1-2 | . | . | TRBV30 | 15 | TGTGCCTGGAGTGTAGCCCGACCCGGGACTAGGCCATCCACCTTC | CAWSVARPGTRPSTF
TRBJ2-2 | . | TRBD1 | TRBV27 | 16 | TGTGCCAGCAGTTCGGGGGACAGGGAATTTCCCGGGGAGCTGTTTTTT | CASSSGDREFPGELFF
TRBJ1-1 | . | . | TRBV2 | 14 | TGTGCCAGCAGTTACAGGAAGGGGAACACTGAAGCTTTCTTT | CASSYRKGNTEAFF
TRBJ2-3 | . | . | TRBV6-1 | 17 | TGTGCCAGCAGTGAATTGTATCGGACTGCTAGCACAGATACGCAGTATTTT | CASSELYRTASTDTQYF
TRBJ2-1 | few | . | TRBV18 | 15 | TGTGCCAGCTACGAAGACAGTAGAGGTCCCAATGAGCAGTTCTTC | CASYEDSRGPNEQFF
TRBJ2-5 | . | . | TRBV29-1 | 14 | TGCAGCGTTGATCAGGACGGGTTGGGGGGGACCCAGTACTTC | CSVDQDGLGGTQYF
TRBJ2-7 | . | . | TRBV19 | 14 | TGTGCCAGTAGTATAGGATGGACAGTTGGCGAGCAGTACTTC | CASSIGWTVGEQYF
TRBJ2-1 | . | . | TRBV7-3 | 11 | TGTGCCAGCAGCTCCGGGGTCGAGCAGTTCTTC | CASSSGVEQFF
TRBJ1-3 | once | TRBD1 | TRBV6-2/TRBV6-3 | 14 | TGTGCCAGCAGTGCCAGGGGGCCCGGAAACACCATATATTTT | CASSARGPGNTIYF
TRBJ1-2 | . | TRBD1 | TRBV12-3/TRBV12-4 | 13 | TGTGCCAGCAGTTTCGGACAGGGGCGGGGTTGCACCTTC | CASSFGQGRGCTF
TRBJ2-1 | . | . | TRBV7-3 | 12 | TGTGCCAGCAGCAACCAGCGGAATGAGCAGTTCTTC | CASSNQRNEQFF
TRBJ2-7 | . | . | TRBV7-2 | 13 | TGTGCCAGCAGACCCGGGAGATTAGACGAGCAGTACTTC | CASRPGRLDEQYF
TRBJ2-3 | . | TRBD2 | TRBV24-1 | 16 | TGTGCCACCAGTGACGGGACTAGCGGGATTCAAGATACGCAGTATTTT | CATSDGTSGIQDTQYF
TRBJ1-5 | . | . | TRBV5-8 | 15 | TGTGCCAGCAGCTTGAGTTTCTCGGGTTTTCAGCCCCAGCATTTT | CASSLSFSGFQPQHF
TRBJ1-2 | . | . | TRBV24-1 | 12 | TGTGCCACCAGTGATTTCGACTATGGCTACACCTTC | CATSDFDYGYTF
TRBJ1-1 | once | TRBD1 | TRBV5-6 | 15 | TGTGCCAGCAGCTTGGAGGGGACAGGGTTTCCTGAAGCTTTCTTT | CASSLEGTGFPEAFF
TRBJ2-3 | . | TRBD2 | TRBV7-3 | 18 | TGTGCCAGCAGCCTGGGACTAGCGGGCTCCTTCGGCACAGATACGCAGTATTTT | CASSLGLAGSFGTDTQYF
TRBJ2-7 | once | . | TRBV7-2 | 13 | TGTGCCAGCAGCTTCTCTAGCTCCTACGAGCAGTACTTC | CASSFSSSYEQYF
TRBJ2-2 | . | TRBD1 | TRBV18 | 15 | TGTGCCAGCTCACTTACTGGACAGGGCACCGGGGAGCTGTTTTTT | CASSLTGQGTGELFF
TRBJ2-1 | once | . | TRBV21-1 | 19 | TGTGCCAGCACCCCAAAAAGAGGAACCTCGGGGGATTGGTTCAATGAGCAGTTCTTC | CASTPKRGTSGDWFNEQFF
TRBJ2-6 | . | . | TRBV7-9 | 17 | TGTGCCAGCAGCCTACGGACAAAACTCGGCGGGGCCAACGTCCTGACTTTC | CASSLRTKLGGANVLTF
TRBJ1-5 | once | . | TRBV25-1 | 15 | TGTGCCAGCAGTGACACAGCTGTCGGCAATCAGCCCCAGCATTTT | CASSDTAVGNQPQHF
TRBJ2-3 | . | TRBD2 | TRBV24-1 | 15 | TGTGCCACCAGTGATTCGGGACTAGCATCCGATACGCAGTATTTT | CATSDSGLASDTQYF
TRBJ2-7 | . | TRBD2 | TRBV19 | 13 | TGTGCCAGTAGTCCCAGACTAGCGACCGAGCAGTACTTC | CASSPRLATEQYF
TRBJ2-1 | . | . | TRBV11-2 | 13 | TGTGCCAGCAGCTTAGTCGTCGGGAATGAGCAGTTCTTC | CASSLVVGNEQFF
TRBJ2-5 | . | TRBD2 | TRBV6-6 | 15 | TGTGCCAGCAGTTTTAGCGGGACTGAACAAGAGACCCAGTACTTC | CASSFSGTEQETQYF
TRBJ1-1 | . | TRBD1 | TRBV11-2 | 15 | TGTGCCAGCAGCCCCACCCGACAGGGACTGAATGAAGCTTTCTTT | CASSPTRQGLNEAFF
TRBJ1-4 | . | . | TRBV6-5 | 14 | TGTGCCAGCAGCTTTACTCCAATTGGTGAAAAACTGTTTTTT | CASSFTPIGEKLFF
TRBJ2-1 | . | TRBD2 | TRBV9 | 15 | TGTGCCAGCAGCGTGGACCCCCGGGGGGAAAAAGAGCAGTTCTTC | CASSVDPRGEKEQFF
TRBJ2-2 | . | TRBD2 | TRBV7-9 | 13 | TGTGCCTCCTCCGCGGGAGGCACCGGGGAGCTGTTTTTT | CASSAGGTGELFF
TRBJ2-1 | few | TRBD2 | TRBV3-1/TRBV3-2 | 15 | TGTGCCAGCAGCTTTAGACTAGCGGAATACAATGAGCAGTTCTTC | CASSFRLAEYNEQFF
TRBJ1-1 | . | . | TRBV5-1 | 15 | TGCGCCAGCACCGATTTCCGGGGGGCGAACACTGAAGCTTTCTTT | CASTDFRGANTEAFF
TRBJ2-5 | . | . | TRBV7-2 | 15 | TGTGCCAGCAGCCCCCGGCGGCCCATCCAAGAGACCCAGTACTTC | CASSPRRPIQETQYF
TRBJ1-2 | . | TRBD1 | TRBV5-1 | 13 | TGCGCCAGCAGCCGGACAGGGATAGATGGCTACACCTTC | CASSRTGIDGYTF
TRBJ1-2 | once | TRBD1 | TRBV10-3 | 17 | TGTGCCATCAGTGAGGACAGGGGGCTCTCGTTATCTAATGGCTACACCTTC | CAISEDRGLSLSNGYTF
TRBJ2-1 | . | . | TRBV27 | 12 | TGTGCCAGCAGTTTATGGGGAGGTGAGCAGTTCTTC | CASSLWGGEQFF
TRBJ1-2 | . | . | TRBV6-2/TRBV6-3 | 15 | TGTGCCAGCAGTTACCCCGAACAGGGTAACTATGGCTACACCTTC | CASSYPEQGNYGYTF
TRBJ1-2 | . | . | TRBV21-1 | 12 | TGTGCCAGCGGTAGCAGAGTTTATGGCTACACCTTC | CASGSRVYGYTF
TRBJ1-4 | . | TRBD1 | TRBV2 | 13 | TGTGCCAGCAGGGGACAGGGTAATGAAAAACTGTTTTTT | CASRGQGNEKLFF
TRBJ1-2 | few | . | TRBV18 | 14 | TGTGCCAGCTCACCACCGGTCAGCGAGGTTGGCTACACCTTC | CASSPPVSEVGYTF
TRBJ2-3 | . | . | TRBV28 | 15 | TGTGCCAGCACCTCCCCCTCCGGGGGGCGAGATACGCAGTATTTT | CASTSPSGGRDTQYF
TRBJ2-7 | . | . | TRBV6-5 | 15 | TGTGCCAGCAGTCGACCCGCGGGGGCCATCCACGAGCAGTACTTC | CASSRPAGAIHEQYF
TRBJ1-1 | . | TRBD1 | TRBV18 | 14 | TGTGCCAGCTCAACAGGGACAGGGAACACTGAAGCTTTCTTT | CASSTGTGNTEAFF
TRBJ2-1 | . | TRBD1 | TRBV7-3 | 14 | TGTGCCAGCAGCTTACAGGGGGCGGGGAATGAGCAGTTCTTC | CASSLQGAGNEQFF
TRBJ2-7 | few | . | TRBV6-5 | 12 | TGTGCCAGCGAGGGCGGGGACTACGAGCAGTACTTC | CASEGGDYEQYF
TRBJ1-2 | . | . | TRBV2 | 12 | TGTGCCAGCGGGGTGACAGGTTATGGCTACACCTTC | CASGVTGYGYTF
TRBJ1-3 | . | . | TRBV6-2/TRBV6-3 | 15 | TGTGCCAGCAGTGGAGGCGGGATCCTCGGGGACACCATATATTTT | CASSGGGILGDTIYF
TRBJ2-2 | . | . | TRBV6-2/TRBV6-3 | 14 | TGTGCCAGCAGTTACTCCGGCGGGACCGGGGAGCTGTTTTTT | CASSYSGGTGELFF